This TCR beta chain emerged from a study of T-cell memory formation after mild COVID-19. The study, taken as a whole, reports: Still unconfirmed is whether the second-wave clones peaking on day 37 recognized SARS-CoV-2. Pre-infection memory showed some responding clones, and this suggested that cross-reactive memory joined.

Germline-derived CDR1 and CDR2 are MNHNS and SASEGT. This CDR3 contains 15 residues. V shed 7 bases and J shed 0 bases, with 15 bases lying between them. TCRdb processed the 5' RACE reads anew with MiXCR; each CDR3 protein has one entry. The table records fewer than 700,000 distinct CDR3 sequences, 18% of them present only once. In its sample, this clonotype was seen a few times. The antigen is unknown. V is TRBV6-1 and J is TRBJ1-1; D remains unclear. This TCR came from an adult woman who had mild COVID-19 (a few samples of this study predate the infection). Cell type and time point are not known. The sample comprised PBMCs or a T cell subset sorted from them (not recorded which). CDR3 in amino acids: CASKLGYYVNTEAFF. The CDR3 DNA reads TGTGCCAGCAAATTAGGATATTACGTGAACACTGAAGCTTTCTTT.